The rows below give T cell receptor beta chains drawn from one sample of a study of regulatory T cells in long-lasting Graves disease. One entry per CDR3 protein, called by TCRdb with MiXCR from the multiplex PCR reads. The table has hundreds of thousands of distinct CDR3 sequences, roughly 16% seen once. This sample also appeared in a second study, on T cells in Graves' hyperthyroidism and ophthalmopathy.

The sequencing here drew on peripheral blood mononuclear cells (PBMCs), taken at new diagnosis, from a patient treated with antithyroid drugs. These receptors all come from a woman between 25 and 40 years old with Graves disease. Each CDR3 is given without its conserved first and last residue. The D gene is left open where the match is weak.

v_gene	d_gene	len	j_gene	CDR3aa
TRBV20-1	TRBD2	14	TRBJ2-2	SASSKPGLATGELF
TRBV7-6	-	13	TRBJ2-1	ASSFRAISYNEQF
TRBV6-2/TRBV6-3	-	13	TRBJ2-7	ASSYTSGGSYEQY
TRBV7-2	TRBD2	13	TRBJ2-7	ASSVLAGGSYEQY
TRBV28	-	12	TRBJ2-2	ASSPPEVAGELF
TRBV30	-	14	TRBJ2-1	AWSVWRAPSPEQQF
TRBV20-1	TRBD1	12	TRBJ2-1	SAALGQGAEEQF
TRBV6-1	TRBD1	13	TRBJ1-6	ASRSGTGKTSPLH
TRBV6-2/TRBV6-3	-	13	TRBJ2-3	ASSYRASSTDTQY
TRBV27	-	12	TRBJ2-5	ASRRTGSGQGQY
TRBV7-2	-	12	TRBJ1-6	ASSLERGNSPLH
TRBV6-2/TRBV6-3	-	12	TRBJ2-3	ASSAWGTTDTQY
TRBV7-9	-	12	TRBJ2-5	ASSLGQIQETQY
TRBV7-6	-	12	TRBJ2-5	ASSRGPLQETQY
TRBV29-1	TRBD2	12	TRBJ2-7	SVSGTRASSEQY
TRBV7-9	-	15	TRBJ1-3	ASSPKGGVGFGNTIY
TRBV11-2	-	12	TRBJ2-3	ASSSVMSTDTQY
TRBV24-1	TRBD2	18	TRBJ2-1	ATSDFRASGRAGSYNEQF
TRBV27	-	14	TRBJ2-5	ASLPFFSHSRETQY
TRBV28	-	12	TRBJ1-1	ASRPTRLSTEAF
TRBV7-8	-	14	TRBJ1-1	ASSLAMGGINTEAF
TRBV7-2	-	12	TRBJ2-7	ASSRRTSFYEQY
TRBV24-1	-	11	TRBJ2-3	ATSDFETDTQY
TRBV2	-	12	-	ASSERGARGEQF
TRBV15	-	11	TRBJ2-1	ATSRDFVNEQF
TRBV20-1	-	11	TRBJ1-4	SARTGFNEKLF